A single sample is the source of the 28 T cell receptor beta chains below, sequenced in a study of read filtering for tumor transcriptome and immune sequencing. From roughly 400 ng of RNA, a library with molecular barcoded alpha/delta and beta/gamma adaptors was made. MiXCR was run by TCRdb on the reads, yielding one entry per CDR3 protein. Of 100,000 to 150,000 distinct CDR3 sequences in the sample, over 10% were seen once. The specimen sequenced was a population of CD138-negative cells sorted from bone marrow. The receptors here all came from a donor aged 40 or over with multiple myeloma.

This clonotype showed up just a few times. The chain has TRBV9 and TRBJ1-3; D remains unclear. This CDR3 has 16 residues. Trimming cost V 2 bases and J 8 bases, with 20 bases left between them. Germline-derived CDR1 and CDR2 are SGDLS and YYNGEE. CDR3 in DNA: TGTGCCAGCAGCGTCGGACCCACGGAATCTTGGGACACCATATATTTT. Translation: CASSVGPTESWDTIYF.

The table lists this clonotype with a few counts. This chain joins TRBV19 and TRBJ1-1, with no clear D. Germline CDR1 and CDR2: LNHDA and SQIVND (reference sequence). The CDR3 runs 14 residues. V lost 6 bases to trimming and J lost 4 bases, with 15 bases between them. The CDR3: CASSRTQWGTEAFF. CDR3 nucleotides: TGTGCCAGTAGCCGGACCCAATGGGGCACTGAAGCTTTCTTT.

This clonotype was picked up many times. This chain uses TRBV4-1 with TRBJ2-1; 7 bases line up with TRBD2. CDR1 MGHRA and CDR2 YSYEKL come from the germline V gene. V was clipped by 1 base and J by 4 bases; unmatched bases: 4. The CDR3 extends over 15 amino acids. CDR3 nucleotides: TGCGCCAGCAGCCAAGGCACTAGCGCTTACAATGAGCAGTTCTTC. Encoded protein: CASSQGTSAYNEQFF.

This clonotype has a handful of counts. This could be a read error, since a much larger clone is one nucleotide away. The chain joins TRBV11-3 to TRBJ2-3; D uncertain. CDR1 SGHNT and CDR2 YENEEA come from the germline V gene. The CDR3 length is 15 residues. V lost 1 base to trimming and J lost 4 bases, with 12 bases between them. The CDR3: CASSLGRSDADTQYF. For the CDR3, the DNA is TGTGCCAGCAGCTTAGGCCGGTCTGACGCAGATACGCAGTATTTT.

The sample holds a few counts of this clonotype. DNA for the CDR3: TGCGCCAGCAGCGGGACTAGCGGGTACGAGCAGTACTTC. This codes for CASSGTSGYEQYF. This rearrangement joins TRBV5-1 to TRBJ2-7, with 12 bases matching TRBD2. From germline, CDR1 is SGHRS and CDR2 YFSETQ. This CDR3 comprises 13 residues. V trimming: 4 bases; J trimming: 4 bases; junction bases outside the gene matches: 0.

About this clonotype itself: This sequence may be a read error, since a much larger clone differs from it by one base. The rearrangement uses TRBV12-3 or TRBV12-4 and TRBJ1-1; D ambiguous. This CDR3 is built from 14 residues. The CDR3 bases are TGTGCCAGCAGGGATACCGGGAAGAACACTGGAGCTTTCTTT. Its translation: CASRDTGKNTGAFF.

This clonotype was detected ten times or more. The gene calls are TRBV7-9 and TRBJ2-1, with D possibly being TRBD2 (5 bases). V was shortened by 2 bases and J by 7 bases, with 12 bases between the two germline ends. This CDR3 has 14 amino acids. Germline CDR1 SEHNR, CDR2 FQNEAQ (reference sequence). DNA for the CDR3: TGTGCCAGCAGCTTAAGTTCAGCGGCAAATGAGCAGTTCTTC. Translating it yields CASSLSSAANEQFF. Supplemented by reference TRBV7-9 and TRBJ2-1, the full variable domain reads DTGVSQNPRHKITKRGQNVTFRCDPISEHNRLYWYRQTLGQGPEFLTYFQNEAQLEKSRLLSDRFSAERPKGSFSTLEIQRTEQGDSAMYLCASSLSSAANEQFFGPGTRLTVL.

This clonotype was picked up a small number of times. Being one base from a much bigger clone, this may be a read error. The chain carries TRBV29-1 and TRBJ1-1; perhaps TRBD1 as D (5 bases). This CDR3 contains 13 residues. Germline values: CDR1 SQVTM, CDR2 ANQGSEA. Deletions cut 6 bases from V and 4 bases from J, with 15 bases between. Here the CDR3 reads CSVQAQMSTEAFF. The CDR3 DNA sequence: TGCAGCGTACAGGCTCAAATGAGCACTGAAGCTTTCTTT.

This clonotype was recorded at least ten times. V usage is TRBV4-1 and J usage is TRBJ1-6; TRBD1 might be the D (5 bases). V shed 0 bases and J shed 8 bases, with 5 bases lying between them. Germline V CDR1 and CDR2: MGHRA, YSYEKL. CDR3 size: 13 residues. Written as DNA, the CDR3 is TGCGCCAGCAGCCAAGACAGGGATTCACCCCTCCACTTT. This sequence encodes CASSQDRDSPLHF.

This sequence joins TRBV27 and TRBJ2-5; perhaps TRBD1 as D (5 bases). The CDR3 runs 12 residues. Germline loops: CDR1 MNHEY, CDR2 SMNVEV (reference sequence). The V gene lost 3 bases and the J gene lost 4 bases, with 6 bases spanning the gap. CDR3 coding DNA: TGTGCCAGCAGTTTTAGGGGAGAGACCCAGTACTTC. It encodes CASSFRGETQYF.

Concerning this clonotype: With a much larger clone just one base away, this may be a read error. The rearrangement links TRBV28 to TRBJ1-5, with 8 bases lining up with TRBD1. The germline V gene encodes CDR1 MDHEN and CDR2 SYDVKM. The CDR3 runs to 16 residues. Trimming took 4 bases from V and 3 from J; bases not matched to a gene: 8. The CDR3 spells CASSSWETGVNQPQHF. In DNA, the CDR3 is TGTGCCAGCAGTTCTTGGGAGACAGGGGTCAATCAGCCCCAGCATTTT.

This clonotype was observed many times. CDR3 bases: TGCGCCAGCAGCCAAGACGGGCAGGCCTACAATGAGCAGTTCTTC. Amino acid sequence: CASSQDGQAYNEQFF. The genes are TRBV4-1 and TRBJ2-1; D remains unclear. This CDR3 has 15 residues. Trimming left V 0 bases short and J 2 bases short, with 8 bases between. The germline gives CDR1 MGHRA, CDR2 YSYEKL.

This clonotype was observed many times. V usage is TRBV20-1 and J usage is TRBJ2-1; TRBD1 matches 8 bases. Trimming took 6 bases from V and 7 from J; bases not matched to a gene: 8. Germline CDR1 DFQATT, CDR2 SNEGSKA (reference sequence). The CDR3 runs to 13 residues. DNA of the CDR3: TGCAGTGCCGGGACAGGCGGTATTAATGAGCAGTTCTTC. Protein sequence: CSAGTGGINEQFF.

This clonotype was seen at least ten times. This sequence joins TRBV5-1 and TRBJ2-1; D may correspond to TRBD1 or TRBD2 (5 bases each). Deletions cut 4 bases from V and 4 bases from J, with 12 bases between. This CDR3 region has 14 residues. CDR1 is SGHRS and CDR2 is YFSETQ in the germline V gene. Here the CDR3 reads CASSGGGSYNEQFF. In nucleotides, the CDR3 is TGCGCCAGCAGCGGGGGTGGCAGTTACAATGAGCAGTTCTTC.

The rearrangement links TRBV7-2 to TRBJ2-3; the D call may be TRBD1 or TRBD2 (5 bases each). The CDR3 is 16 residues long. CDR1 and CDR2 (germline): SGHTA, FQGNSA. Deletions cut 3 bases from V and 1 base from J, with 14 bases between. CDR3 in amino acids: CASSFGSGRGTDTQYF. CDR3 coding DNA: TGTGCCAGCAGCTTTGGTTCAGGGAGAGGCACAGATACGCAGTATTTT.

Of note for this clonotype: One base away lies a much larger clone, so this may be a sequencing read error. This chain links TRBV28 with TRBJ2-1; the match to TRBD2 covers 14 bases. The germline V gene has CDR1 MDHEN and CDR2 SYDVKM. This CDR3 comprises 17 residues. The CDR3 sequence is CASPPGLAGVPYNERFF. As DNA, the CDR3 is TGTGCCAGCCCCCCGGGACTAGCGGGAGTACCCTACAATGAGCGGTTCTTC.

This sequence joins TRBV12-3 or TRBV12-4 and TRBJ1-1; 7 nucleotides line up with TRBD1. The CDR3 totals 15 residues. V lost 5 bases to trimming and J lost 4 bases; unmatched junction nucleotides: 10. CDR3 nucleotides: TGTGCCAGCAGTCTAGAGGGCTCAGGGGGCACTGAAGCTTTCTTT. Translating gives CASSLEGSGGTEAFF.

This clonotype came up many times. The chain combines TRBV28 with TRBJ2-7, with 9 bases identical to TRBD2. J lost 3 bases, V lost 7 bases, and 7 bases had no gene match. Germline V gene data show CDR1 as MDHEN and CDR2 as SYDVKM. The CDR3 contains 14 residues. The CDR3 reads CASTGTSSLYEQYF. The CDR3, as DNA: TGTGCCAGCACCGGGACTAGCTCCCTCTACGAGCAGTACTTC.

This clonotype was recorded many times. The chain carries TRBV3-1 and TRBJ2-1; no reliable D call. This CDR3 contains 11 residues. CDR1 is LGHDT and CDR2 is YNNKEL in the germline V gene (reference sequence). Trimming removed 5 bases at V and 7 bases at J, with 6 bases between. CDR3 residues: CASSSRNEQFF. The CDR3, as DNA: TGTGCCAGCAGCTCTCGAAATGAGCAGTTCTTC.

The chain has TRBV6-1 and TRBJ1-5, with 9 bases fitting TRBD1. Germline V gene lookup returns CDR1 MNHNS and CDR2 SASEGT. This CDR3 region has 17 residues. With V trimmed by 7 bases and J by 0 bases, 10 bases remained unmatched. The CDR3 nucleotides read TGTGCCAGCACCGAACCGGGACAGGGAGGTAGCAATCAGCCCCAGCATTTT. As protein: CASTEPGQGGSNQPQHF.

The chain carries TRBV14 and TRBJ2-5; perhaps D is TRBD1 or TRBD2 (6 bases each). V shed 7 bases and J shed 5 bases, with 26 bases lying between them. Per the germline V gene, CDR1 is SGHDN and CDR2 is FVKESK. This CDR3 is built from 17 residues. CDR3 bases: TGTGCCAGCACCAGACCTTGGAGGGCAGGGGCGACGGAGACCCAGTACTTC. Translating it yields CASTRPWRAGATETQYF. The complete variable domain, with remaining parts taken from reference TRBV14 and TRBJ2-5, reads EAGVTQFPSHSVIEKGQTVTLRCDPISGHDNLYWYRRVMGKEIKFLLHFVKESKQDESGMPNNRFLAERTGGTYSTLKVQPAELEDSGVYFCASTRPWRAGATETQYFGPGTRLLVL.

To note about this clonotype: Since a much larger clone is just one base distant, this may be a read error. The chain couples TRBV5-6 to TRBJ2-7; the match to TRBD2 covers 10 bases. The CDR3 runs 16 residues. Germline V lookup: CDR1 SGHDT, CDR2 YYEEEE. The CDR3 is CASSLPGTSVSYELYF. The CDR3 DNA reads TGTGCCAGCAGCTTGCCTGGGACTAGCGTCTCCTACGAGCTGTACTTC. The full variable domain, with the rest looked up from reference TRBV5-6 and TRBJ2-7, is DAGVTQSPTHLIKTRGQQVTLRCSPKSGHDTVSWYQQALGQGPQFIFQYYEEEERQRGNFPDRFSGHQFPNYSSELNVNALLLGDSALYLCASSLPGTSVSYELYFGPGTRLTVT.

This clonotype was found many times. The chain carries TRBV9 and TRBJ1-3; 8 nucleotides agree with TRBD1. This CDR3 has 15 residues. Germline CDR1 SGDLS, CDR2 YYNGEE. Trimming cost V 0 bases and J 4 bases; bases outside gene matches: 3. The CDR3 nucleotides read TGTGCCAGCAGCGTAGAGGGGACAGGAGGAAACACCATATATTTT. Translation gives CASSVEGTGGNTIYF.

The chain uses TRBV6-6 and TRBJ2-1; 8 bases fit TRBD2. J gave up 7 bases and V 8 bases, and 7 bases lay outside the gene matches. The CDR3 length is 13 residues. CDR1 is MNHNY, CDR2 SVGAGI, per germline (reference sequence). CDR3 sequence reads: CASHGGATNEQFF. DNA for the CDR3: TGTGCCAGCCACGGGGGGGCTACGAATGAGCAGTTCTTC.

In regard to this clonotype: This may be a read error, as it is one base from a much larger clone. This chain connects TRBV7-2 to TRBJ2-2, with D perhaps being TRBD1 or TRBD2 (6 bases each). Germline V lookup: CDR1 SGHTA, CDR2 FQGNSA. The CDR3 has 15 residues. The CDR3, as DNA: TGTGCCAGCAGCTTAAGTGGGGGCGGGACCGGGGAGCTGTCTTTT. Translating gives CASSLSGGGTGELSF.

V and J are TRBV29-1 and TRBJ1-1; TRBD1 is a possible D gene (5 bases). From germline, CDR1 is SQVTM and CDR2 ANQGSEA. The CDR3 loop spans 16 amino acids. Trimming pared 2 bases from V and 4 bases from J, leaving 20 bases between. The CDR3, as DNA: TGCAGCGTTGAATTGGGGGGGGGTGAAAGTCGCACTGAAGCTTTCTTT. It codes for CSVELGGGESRTEAFF. Using reference TRBV29-1 and TRBJ1-1 for the parts outside the CDR3, the full variable domain is SAVISQKPSRDICQRGTSLTIQCQVDSQVTMMFWYRQQPGQSLTLIATANQGSEATYESGFVIDKFPISRPNLTFSTLTVSNMSPEDSSIYLCSVELGGGESRTEAFFGQGTRLTVV.

Worth noting for this clonotype: This may be a read error: a much more frequent sequence differs by one nucleotide. The rearrangement uses TRBV20-1 and TRBJ2-7; D might be TRBD2 (6 bases). Germline assignment: CDR1 DFQATT and CDR2 SNEGSKA (reference sequence). The CDR3 runs to 15 residues. The chain's CDR3 is CIALGTGVFVHEQYF. In DNA, the CDR3 is TGCATTGCCCTAGGGACGGGAGTTTTCGTCCACGAGCAGTACTTC.

This clonotype was observed many times. V usage is TRBV9 and J usage is TRBJ1-1, with D maybe TRBD1 (5 bases). Germline-derived CDR1 and CDR2 are SGDLS and YYNGEE. The ends were cut back, 0 bases at V and 4 bases at J, with 13 bases in the middle. The CDR3 has 15 amino acids. CDR3 loop: CASSVVGAEGTEAFF. CDR3 DNA: TGTGCCAGCAGCGTAGTAGGGGCTGAGGGCACTGAAGCTTTCTTT.